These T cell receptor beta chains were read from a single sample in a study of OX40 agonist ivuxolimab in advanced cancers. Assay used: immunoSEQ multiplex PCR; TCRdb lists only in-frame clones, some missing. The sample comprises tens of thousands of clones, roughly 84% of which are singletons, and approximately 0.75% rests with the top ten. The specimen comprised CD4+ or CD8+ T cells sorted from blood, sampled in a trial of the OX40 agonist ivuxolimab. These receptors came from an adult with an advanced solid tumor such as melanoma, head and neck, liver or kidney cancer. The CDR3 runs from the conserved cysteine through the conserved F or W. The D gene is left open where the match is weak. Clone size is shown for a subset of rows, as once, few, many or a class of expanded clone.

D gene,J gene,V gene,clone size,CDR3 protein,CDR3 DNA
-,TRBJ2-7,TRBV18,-,CASSPKSNGYEQYF,TGTGCCAGCTCACCGAAATCAAACGGCTACGAGCAGTACTTC
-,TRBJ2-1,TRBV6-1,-,CASLTYDEQFF,TGTGCCAGCCTGACTTACGATGAGCAGTTCTTC
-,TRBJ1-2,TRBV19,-,CASKQQLNYGYTF,TGTGCCAGCAAACAGCAGTTAAACTATGGCTACACCTTC
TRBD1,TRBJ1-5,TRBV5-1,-,CASSKQGPDQPQHF,TGCGCCAGCAGCAAACAGGGGCCGGATCAGCCCCAGCATTTT
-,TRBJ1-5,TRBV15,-,CATSTAGGLPHQPQHF,TGTGCCACCAGCACGGCTGGGGGCCTGCCCCATCAGCCCCAGCATTTT
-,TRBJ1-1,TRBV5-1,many,CASSLDPTGLAFF,TGCGCCAGCAGCTTGGACCCGACCGGGTTGGCTTTCTTT
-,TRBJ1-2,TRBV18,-,CASSPKGHGGYTF,TGTGCCAGCTCGCCTAAAGGACACGGGGGCTACACCTTC
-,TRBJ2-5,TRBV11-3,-,CASSLGGAGSQETQYF,TGTGCCAGCAGCTTGGGGGGGGCTGGGTCCCAAGAGACCCAGTACTTC
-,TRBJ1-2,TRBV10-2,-,CASQVEGLGGYTF,TGCGCCAGCCAGGTCGAGGGGTTGGGCGGCTACACCTTC
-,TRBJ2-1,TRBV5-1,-,CASSGSRTYNEQFF,TGCGCCAGCAGCGGTAGCCGGACCTACAATGAGCAGTTCTTC
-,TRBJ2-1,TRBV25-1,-,CASSEFPDNEQFF,TGTGCCAGCAGTGAATTCCCAGACAATGAGCAGTTCTTC
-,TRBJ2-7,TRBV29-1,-,CSAGFDYEQYF,TGCAGCGCGGGATTCGACTACGAGCAGTACTTC
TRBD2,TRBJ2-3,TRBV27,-,CASSFLFLGGSTDTQYF,TGTGCCAGCAGTTTCTTATTTCTCGGGGGGAGCACAGATACGCAGTATTTT
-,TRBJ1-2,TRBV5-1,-,CASSSTRGALLYGYTF,TGCGCCAGCAGCTCTACGCGGGGCGCTCTCTTATATGGCTACACCTTC
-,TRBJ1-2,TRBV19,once,CASSPRVSYGYTF,TGTGCCAGTAGTCCCAGGGTTTCCTATGGCTACACCTTC
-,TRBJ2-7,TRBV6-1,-,CASSDRRGLLSYEQYF,TGTGCCAGCAGTGACCGGAGGGGGCTCCTCTCCTACGAGCAGTACTTC
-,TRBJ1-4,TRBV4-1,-,CASSQRGYDEKLFF,TGCGCCAGCAGCCAAAGAGGGTATGATGAAAAACTGTTTTTT
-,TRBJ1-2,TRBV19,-,CASTVGWQGGKGDYGYTF,TGTGCCAGTACCGTCGGTTGGCAGGGCGGGAAGGGGGACTATGGCTACACCTTC
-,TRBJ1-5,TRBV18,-,CASSPPSGSNQPQHF,TGTGCCAGCTCACCACCGTCAGGTAGCAATCAGCCCCAGCATTTT
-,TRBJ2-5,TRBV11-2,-,CASSPGGWSRGDQETQYF,TGTGCCAGCAGTCCAGGCGGTTGGAGCAGGGGGGATCAAGAGACCCAGTACTTC
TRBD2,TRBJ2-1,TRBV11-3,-,CASSFGGSSYNEQFF,TGTGCCAGCAGCTTTGGCGGGAGCTCCTACAATGAGCAGTTCTTC
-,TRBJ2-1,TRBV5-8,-,CASSAEKEGEQFF,TGTGCCAGCAGCGCGGAAAAGGAGGGTGAGCAGTTCTTC
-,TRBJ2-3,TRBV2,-,CASSLYTDTQYF,TGTGCCAGCAGCCTCTACACAGATACGCAGTATTTT
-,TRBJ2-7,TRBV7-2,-,CASSKSGRLSYEQYF,TGTGCCAGCAGCAAGAGCGGGCGGCTGTCCTACGAGCAGTACTTC
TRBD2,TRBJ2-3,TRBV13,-,CASSLQGTSGGADTQYF,TGTGCCAGCAGCTTACAAGGGACTAGCGGGGGAGCAGATACGCAGTATTTT
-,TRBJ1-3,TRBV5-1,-,CASSSDKGYSGNTIYF,TGCGCCAGCAGCTCCGACAAGGGATACTCTGGAAACACCATATATTTT
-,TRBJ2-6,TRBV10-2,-,CASTSGANVLTF,TGCGCCAGCACCTCTGGGGCCAACGTCCTGACTTTC
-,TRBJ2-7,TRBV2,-,CADSKGYEQYF,TGTGCCGACTCCAAGGGCTACGAGCAGTACTTC
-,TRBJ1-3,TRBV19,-,CASSETVPTAGNTIYF,TGTGCCAGTAGTGAGACCGTACCGACAGCTGGAAACACCATATATTTT
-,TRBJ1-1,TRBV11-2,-,CASSLMGSMNTEAFF,TGTGCCAGCAGCTTAATGGGCAGTATGAACACTGAAGCTTTCTTT
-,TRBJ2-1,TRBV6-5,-,CASSYLQGSSYNEQFF,TGTGCCAGCAGTTACCTTCAGGGGAGCTCCTACAATGAGCAGTTCTTC
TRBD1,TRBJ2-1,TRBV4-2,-,CASSQEERQGNYNEQFF,TGTGCCAGCAGCCAAGAAGAGAGACAGGGGAATTACAATGAGCAGTTCTTC
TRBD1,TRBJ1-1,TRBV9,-,CASSARDRVVRNMNTEAFF,TGTGCCAGCAGCGCAAGAGACAGGGTAGTTCGGAACATGAACACTGAAGCTTTCTTT
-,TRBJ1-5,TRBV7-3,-,CASSLADNQPQHF,TGTGCCAGCAGCTTAGCGGATAATCAGCCCCAGCATTTT
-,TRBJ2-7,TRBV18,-,CASSLRGPYEQYF,TGTGCCAGCTCACTTAGAGGTCCCTACGAGCAGTACTTC
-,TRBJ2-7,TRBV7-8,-,CASSPGQNYEQYF,TGTGCCAGCAGCCCTGGACAGAACTACGAGCAGTACTTC
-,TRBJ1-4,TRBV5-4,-,CASSAQGTANEKLFF,TGTGCCAGCAGCGCGCAAGGGACGGCCAATGAAAAACTGTTTTTT
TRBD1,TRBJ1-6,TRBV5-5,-,CASSLQGANSPLHF,TGTGCCAGCAGCTTGCAGGGGGCTAATTCACCCCTCCACTTT
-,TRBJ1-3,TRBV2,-,CASRGTGSGNTIYF,TGTGCCAGCAGGGGAACGGGCTCTGGAAACACCATATATTTT
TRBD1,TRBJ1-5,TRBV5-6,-,CASRGTGGRGNQPQHF,TGTGCCAGCAGGGGAACAGGGGGCAGGGGCAATCAGCCCCAGCATTTT
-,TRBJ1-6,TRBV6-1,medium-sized,CASSDGPSPLHF,TGTGCCAGCAGTGACGGACCCTCACCCCTCCACTTT
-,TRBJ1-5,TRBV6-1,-,CASRIPGSKQPQHF,TGTGCCAGCAGGATTCCTGGGTCGAAGCAGCCCCAGCATTTT
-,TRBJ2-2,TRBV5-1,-,CASSFDTDTGELFF,TGCGCCAGCAGCTTTGACACTGACACCGGGGAGCTGTTTTTT
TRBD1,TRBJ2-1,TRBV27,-,CASSSQGATYNEQFF,TGTGCCAGCAGTTCCCAGGGGGCGACCTACAATGAGCAGTTCTTC
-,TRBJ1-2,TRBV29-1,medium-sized,CSVETGTGNGYTF,TGCAGCGTTGAAACAGGTACAGGGAATGGCTACACCTTC
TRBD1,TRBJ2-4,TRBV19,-,CASSNPSKIGGLGKNIQYF,TGTGCCAGTAGTAATCCCTCGAAGATAGGGGGCTTAGGCAAAAACATTCAGTACTTC
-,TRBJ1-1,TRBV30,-,CAWSSWGGQTNTEAFF,TGTGCCTGGAGTTCATGGGGTGGGCAGACGAACACTGAAGCTTTCTTT
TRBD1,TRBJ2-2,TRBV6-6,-,CASRPGGTGELFF,TGTGCCAGCAGGCCAGGGGGAACCGGGGAGCTGTTTTTT
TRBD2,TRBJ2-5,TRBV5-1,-,CASSSGLVETQYF,TGCGCCAGCAGCTCGGGACTAGTTGAGACCCAGTACTTC
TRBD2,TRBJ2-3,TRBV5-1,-,CASSFPSGGGGHDTQYF,TGCGCCAGCAGCTTCCCGTCTGGCGGGGGGGGCCATGATACGCAGTATTTT
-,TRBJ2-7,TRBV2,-,CASSDQQSSYEQYF,TGTGCCAGCAGTGACCAACAGAGCTCCTACGAGCAGTACTTC
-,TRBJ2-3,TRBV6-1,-,CASVGTDTQYF,TGTGCCAGCGTGGGCACAGATACGCAGTATTTT
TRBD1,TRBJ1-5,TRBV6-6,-,CASSYSRGTGGQPQHF,TGTGCCAGCAGTTACTCGAGAGGGACAGGTGGTCAGCCCCAGCATTTT
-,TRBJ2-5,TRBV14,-,CASSQDRGQTQYF,TGTGCCAGCAGCCAAGACAGGGGACAGACCCAGTACTTC